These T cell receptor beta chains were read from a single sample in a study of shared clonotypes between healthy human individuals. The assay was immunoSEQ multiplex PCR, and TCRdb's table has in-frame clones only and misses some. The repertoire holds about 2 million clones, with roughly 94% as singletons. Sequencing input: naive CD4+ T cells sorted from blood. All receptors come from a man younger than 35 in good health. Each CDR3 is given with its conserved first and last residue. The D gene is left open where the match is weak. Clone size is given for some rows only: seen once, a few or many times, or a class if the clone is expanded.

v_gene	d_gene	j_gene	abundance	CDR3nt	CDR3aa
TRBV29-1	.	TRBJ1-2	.	TGCAGCGTTTCTCCCGGCTACACCTTC	CSVSPGYTF
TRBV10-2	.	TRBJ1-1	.	TGCGCCAGCAGTGTACAGCTGAACACTGAAGCTTTCTTT	CASSVQLNTEAFF
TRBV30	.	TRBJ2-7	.	TGTGCCTGGAGCACCGGGACGACTATAACATACGAGCAGTACTTC	CAWSTGTTITYEQYF
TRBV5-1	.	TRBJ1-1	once	TGCGCCAGCAGCTCCGATCCACAGGGATCGAACACTGAAGCTTTCTTT	CASSSDPQGSNTEAFF
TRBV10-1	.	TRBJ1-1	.	TGCGCCAGCTCCCAAGTACAGGGTGTTACTGAAGCTTTCTTT	CASSQVQGVTEAFF
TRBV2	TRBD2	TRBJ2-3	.	TGTGCCAGCAGTGAGTCTAGCGGGAGGAGGCCGTATTTT	CASSESSGRRPYF
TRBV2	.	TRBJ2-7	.	TGTGCCAGCAGTGGGGGCATTCTCTCCTACGAGCAGTACTTC	CASSGGILSYEQYF
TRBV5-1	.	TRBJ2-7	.	TGCGCCAGCAGCTTGGTTGAGGCAGGGGGAGGCTACGAGCAGTACTTC	CASSLVEAGGGYEQYF
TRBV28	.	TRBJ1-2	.	TGTGCCAGCGGGAGGGGACGGACATATGGCTACACCTTC	CASGRGRTYGYTF
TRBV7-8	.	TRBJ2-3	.	TGTGCCAGCAGTTCCGGGGCGGCAGATACGCAGTATTTT	CASSSGAADTQYF
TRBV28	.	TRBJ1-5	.	TGTGCCAGCAGCCCCCTTACGGGACTTAGCAATCAGCCCCAGCATTTT	CASSPLTGLSNQPQHF
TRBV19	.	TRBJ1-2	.	TGTGCCAGTAGTAGAGTGGGTAACTATGGCTACACCTTC	CASSRVGNYGYTF
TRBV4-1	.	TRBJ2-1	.	TGCGCCAGCAGCCCCGGACTATCAGCCTACAATGAGCAGTTCTTC	CASSPGLSAYNEQFF
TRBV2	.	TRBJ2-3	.	TGTGCCAGCTTGCGGGGTAAGGATACGCAGTATTTT	CASLRGKDTQYF
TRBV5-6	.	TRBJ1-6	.	TGTGCCAGCAGCGGGGGTCGGTATAATTCACCCCTCCACTTT	CASSGGRYNSPLHF
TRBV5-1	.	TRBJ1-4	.	TGCGCCAGCAGCTTGGTCGGGAACGTCAATGAAAAACTGTTTTTT	CASSLVGNVNEKLFF
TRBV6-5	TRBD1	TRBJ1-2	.	TGTGCCAGCAGATATCAGGGGGCGAACTATGGCTACACCTTC	CASRYQGANYGYTF
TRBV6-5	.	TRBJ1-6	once	TGTGCCAGCAGCTCGGACAGACTACTCCACTTT	CASSSDRLLHF
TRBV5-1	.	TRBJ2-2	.	TGCGCCAGCAGGTCCGGGCTGAACACCGGGGAGCTGTTTTTT	CASRSGLNTGELFF
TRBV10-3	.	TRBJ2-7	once	TGTGCCATCAGTGAGGGTGGGGGTGTGGTCGAGCAGTACTTC	CAISEGGGVVEQYF
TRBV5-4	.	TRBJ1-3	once	TGTGCCAGCAGGCTGCGGGTAGGGGGAAACACCATATATTTT	CASRLRVGGNTIYF
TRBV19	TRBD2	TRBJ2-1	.	TGTGCCAGTAGTCCAAGCCCGGGACTAGCGGGAGAAGGAAATGAGCAGTTCTTC	CASSPSPGLAGEGNEQFF
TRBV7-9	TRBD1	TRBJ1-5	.	TGTGCCAGCAGCTTATTGGGACAGGGACCTCAGCCCCAGCATTTT	CASSLLGQGPQPQHF
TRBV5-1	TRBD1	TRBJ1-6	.	TGCGCCAGCAGCTTGGGGGACAGGGGGAGGTCACCCCTCCACTTT	CASSLGDRGRSPLHF
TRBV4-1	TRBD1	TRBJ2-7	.	TGCGCCAGCAGCCGTGGACAGGGGCCGGGCGAGCAGTACTTC	CASSRGQGPGEQYF
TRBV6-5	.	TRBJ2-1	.	TGTGCCAGCAGTTACCGAGGACCCAACTACAATGAGCAGTTCTTC	CASSYRGPNYNEQFF
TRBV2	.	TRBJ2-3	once	TGTGCCAGCAGAGTTACACTAGGGAATACGCAGTATTTT	CASRVTLGNTQYF
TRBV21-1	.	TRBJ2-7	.	TGTGCCAGCAGCGCGCTCGGGACGCAAACGTCCTACGAGCAGTACTTC	CASSALGTQTSYEQYF
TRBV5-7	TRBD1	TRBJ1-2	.	TGTGCCAGCAGCAGGACAGGGCAGACCTATGGCTACACCTTC	CASSRTGQTYGYTF
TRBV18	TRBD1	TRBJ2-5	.	TGTGCCAGCTCACCACGGCAGGGGGCTGTGGAGACCCAGTACTTC	CASSPRQGAVETQYF
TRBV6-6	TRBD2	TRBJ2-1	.	TGTGCCAGCATAGGACGCGGAGCGGGAGGGGACAATGAGCAGTTCTTC	CASIGRGAGGDNEQFF
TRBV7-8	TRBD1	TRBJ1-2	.	TGTGCCAGCAGCTCAGGGGGAGCTAACTATGGCTACACCTTC	CASSSGGANYGYTF
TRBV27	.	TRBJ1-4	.	TGTGCCAGCAGTTTTCGATATAGGGACGGTGAAAAACTGTTTTTT	CASSFRYRDGEKLFF
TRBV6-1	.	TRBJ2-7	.	TGTGCCAGCAGTGAATCTCCCCGCCTTGTGCAGTACTTC	CASSESPRLVQYF
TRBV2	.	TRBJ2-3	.	TGTGCCAGCAGTTTCGAGCAGGGCAGCACAGATACGCAGTATTTT	CASSFEQGSTDTQYF
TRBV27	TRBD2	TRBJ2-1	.	TGTGCCAGCAGCCTGAGGACTAGCGGGAGAAATGAGCAGTTCTTC	CASSLRTSGRNEQFF
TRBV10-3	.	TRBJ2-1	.	TGTGCCATCAGTGAGGGGACACAGTACAATGAGCAGTTCTTC	CAISEGTQYNEQFF
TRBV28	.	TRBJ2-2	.	TGTGCCACCGCGAGGGGGGGTGTCACCGGGGAGCTGTTTTTT	CATARGGVTGELFF
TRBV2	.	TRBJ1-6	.	TGTGCCAGCAGGGGGGACCCCCAGTATAATTCACCCCTCCACTTT	CASRGDPQYNSPLHF
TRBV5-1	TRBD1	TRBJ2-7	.	TGCGCCAGCAGCACGGGACAGGGGGCCTACGAGCAGTACTTC	CASSTGQGAYEQYF
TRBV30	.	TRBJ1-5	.	TGTGCCTGGAGTGTGGGGCGGAATAATCAGCCCCAGCATTTT	CAWSVGRNNQPQHF
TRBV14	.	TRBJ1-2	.	TGTGCCAGCAGCCAAGATTTCTATGGCTACACCTTC	CASSQDFYGYTF
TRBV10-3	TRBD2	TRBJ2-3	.	TGTGCCACTGGGACTAGCGGGGGGAGCACAGATACGCAGTATTTT	CATGTSGGSTDTQYF
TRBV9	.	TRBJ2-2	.	TGTGCCAGCAGCGTGAACGCTACCCGTCTCGCGAACACCGGGGAGCTGTTTTTT	CASSVNATRLANTGELFF
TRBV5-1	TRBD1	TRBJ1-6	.	TGCGCCAGCAGCCTGTTGGGGACAGTTAGCTCCTATAATTCACCCCTCCACTTT	CASSLLGTVSSYNSPLHF
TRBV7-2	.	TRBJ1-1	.	TGTGCCAGCAGCTTAGGATTCGGCAGAAAGACTGAAGCTTTCTTT	CASSLGFGRKTEAFF
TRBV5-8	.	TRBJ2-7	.	TGTGCCAGCAGCTCGCGCCGGGCCACATATGGGTACGAGCAGTACTTC	CASSSRRATYGYEQYF
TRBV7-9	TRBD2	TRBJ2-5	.	TGTGCCAGCACCACGGGGCCAGCGGGGAAAGAGACCCAGTACTTC	CASTTGPAGKETQYF
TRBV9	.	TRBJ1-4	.	TGTGCCAGCAGCGTAGCGTCCCCGGGGGCACCCGCGGCTAATGAAAAACTGTTTTTT	CASSVASPGAPAANEKLFF
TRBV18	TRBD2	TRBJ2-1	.	TGTGCCAGCTCACAGACTAGCGCCCCCTCCCAAGGGCAGTTCTTC	CASSQTSAPSQGQFF
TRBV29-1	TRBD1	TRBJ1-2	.	TGCAGCGTTGGAGGGTACGGGACAGATTCCTACTACACCTTC	CSVGGYGTDSYYTF